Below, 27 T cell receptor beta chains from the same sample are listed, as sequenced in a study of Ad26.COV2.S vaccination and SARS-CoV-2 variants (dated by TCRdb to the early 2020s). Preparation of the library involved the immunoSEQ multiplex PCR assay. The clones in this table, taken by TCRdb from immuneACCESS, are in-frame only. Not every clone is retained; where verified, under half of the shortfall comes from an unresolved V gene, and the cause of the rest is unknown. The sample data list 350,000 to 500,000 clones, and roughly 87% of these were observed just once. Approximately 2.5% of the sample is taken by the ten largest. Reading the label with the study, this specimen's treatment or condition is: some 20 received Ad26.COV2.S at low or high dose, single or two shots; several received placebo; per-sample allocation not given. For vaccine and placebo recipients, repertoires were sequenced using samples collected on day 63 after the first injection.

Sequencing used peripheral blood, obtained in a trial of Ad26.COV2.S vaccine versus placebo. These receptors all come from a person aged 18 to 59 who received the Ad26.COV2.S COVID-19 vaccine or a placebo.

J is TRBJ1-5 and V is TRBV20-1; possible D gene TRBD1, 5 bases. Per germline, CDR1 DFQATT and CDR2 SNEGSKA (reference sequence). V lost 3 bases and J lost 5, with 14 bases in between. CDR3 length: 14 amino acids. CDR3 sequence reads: CSASVRDGHQPQHF. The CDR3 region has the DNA TGCAGTGCTAGTGTCCGGGACGGCCATCAGCCCCAGCATTTT.

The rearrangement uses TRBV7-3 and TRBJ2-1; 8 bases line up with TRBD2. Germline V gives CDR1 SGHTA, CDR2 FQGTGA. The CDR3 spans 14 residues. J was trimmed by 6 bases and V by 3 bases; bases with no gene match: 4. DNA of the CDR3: TGTGCCAGCAGCTTCAGCGGGAGCTCCAATGAGCAGTTCTTC. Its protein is CASSFSGSSNEQFF.

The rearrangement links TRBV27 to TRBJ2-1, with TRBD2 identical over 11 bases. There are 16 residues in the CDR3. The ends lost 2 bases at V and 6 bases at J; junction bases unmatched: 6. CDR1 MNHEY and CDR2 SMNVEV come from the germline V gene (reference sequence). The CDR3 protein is CASSLRLAGLGNEQFF. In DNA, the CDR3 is TGTGCCAGCAGTTTAAGACTAGCGGGATTAGGCAATGAGCAGTTCTTC.

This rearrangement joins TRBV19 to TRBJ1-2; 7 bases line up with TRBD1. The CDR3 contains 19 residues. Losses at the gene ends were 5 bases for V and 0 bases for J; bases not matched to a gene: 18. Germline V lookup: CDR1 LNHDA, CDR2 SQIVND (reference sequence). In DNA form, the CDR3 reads TGTGCCAGTAGTCCTTCAGTCGGGACAGCGGGACCAACTAACTATGGCTACACCTTC. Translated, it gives CASSPSVGTAGPTNYGYTF. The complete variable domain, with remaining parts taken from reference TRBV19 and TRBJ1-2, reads DGGITQSPKYLFRKEGQNVTLSCEQNLNHDAMYWYRQDPGQGLRLIYYSQIVNDFQKGDIAEGYSVSREKKESFPLTVTSAQKNPTAFYLCASSPSVGTAGPTNYGYTFGSGTRLTVV.

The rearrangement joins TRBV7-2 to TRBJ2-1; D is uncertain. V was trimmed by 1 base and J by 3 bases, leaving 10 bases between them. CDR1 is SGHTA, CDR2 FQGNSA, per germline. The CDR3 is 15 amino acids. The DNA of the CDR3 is TGTGCCAGCAGCTTAGGTCGGTTAGACTACAATGAGCAGTTCTTC. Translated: CASSLGRLDYNEQFF.

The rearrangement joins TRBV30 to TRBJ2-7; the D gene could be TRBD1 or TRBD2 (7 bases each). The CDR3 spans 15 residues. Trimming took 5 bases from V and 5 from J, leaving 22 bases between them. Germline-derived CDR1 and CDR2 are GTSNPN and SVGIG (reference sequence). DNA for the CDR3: TGTGCCTGGGCGACCCAGGGGGGGGGCCTCAACGAGCAGTACTTC. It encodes CAWATQGGGLNEQYF.

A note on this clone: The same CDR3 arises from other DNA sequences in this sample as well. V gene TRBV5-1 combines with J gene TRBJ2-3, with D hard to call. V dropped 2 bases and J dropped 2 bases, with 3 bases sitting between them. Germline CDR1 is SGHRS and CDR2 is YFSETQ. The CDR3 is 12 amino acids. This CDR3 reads CASSLDTDTQYF. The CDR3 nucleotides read TGCGCCAGCAGCTTAGACACAGATACGCAGTATTTT.

CDR3: CASSFAGARGNTIYF. For the CDR3, the DNA is TGTGCCAGCAGTTTTGCCGGGGCGCGAGGAAACACCATATATTTT. The chain couples TRBV28 to TRBJ1-3, with a weak D call TRBD1 (5 bases). Trimming removed 3 bases at V and 4 bases at J, with 13 bases between. Germline V gives CDR1 MDHEN, CDR2 SYDVKM. This CDR3 contains 15 residues.

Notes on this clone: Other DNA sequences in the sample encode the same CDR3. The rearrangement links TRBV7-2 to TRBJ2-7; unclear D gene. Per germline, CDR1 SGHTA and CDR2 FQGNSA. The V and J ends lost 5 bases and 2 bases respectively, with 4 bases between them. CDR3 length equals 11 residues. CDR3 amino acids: CASSQAYEQYF. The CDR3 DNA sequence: TGTGCCAGCAGCCAAGCCTACGAGCAGTACTTC.

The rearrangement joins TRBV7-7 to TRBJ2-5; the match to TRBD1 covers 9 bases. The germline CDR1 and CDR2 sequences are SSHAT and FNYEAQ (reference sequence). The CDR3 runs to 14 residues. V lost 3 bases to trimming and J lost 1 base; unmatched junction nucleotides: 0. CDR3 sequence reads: CASSLGQGQETQYF. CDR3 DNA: TGTGCCAGCAGCTTGGGACAGGGCCAAGAGACCCAGTACTTC.

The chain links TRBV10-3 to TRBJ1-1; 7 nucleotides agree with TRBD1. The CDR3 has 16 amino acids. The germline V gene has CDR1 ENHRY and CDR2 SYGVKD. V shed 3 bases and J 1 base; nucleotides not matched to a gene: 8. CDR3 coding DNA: TGTGCCATCAGTGACTCCTCGACAGGGCAGAACACTGAAGCTTTCTTT. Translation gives CAISDSSTGQNTEAFF.

CDR3 nucleotide sequence: TGTGCCAGCTCACCCGCTACAGGGGGCGAGGAGACCCAGTACTTC. Its translation is CASSPATGGEETQYF. The chain combines TRBV18 with TRBJ2-5; TRBD1 matches 9 bases. With V trimmed by 3 bases and J by 5 bases, 7 bases remained unmatched. Germline V gene sequence: CDR1 KGHSH, CDR2 LQKENI. CDR3 size: 15 residues.

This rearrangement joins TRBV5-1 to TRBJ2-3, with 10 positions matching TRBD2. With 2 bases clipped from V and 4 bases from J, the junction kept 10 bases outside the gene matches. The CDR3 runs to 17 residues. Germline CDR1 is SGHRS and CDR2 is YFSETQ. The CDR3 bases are TGCGCCAGCAGCTTCGCTGGGCCCCTAGCGGGAGCAGATACGCAGTATTTT. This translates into CASSFAGPLAGADTQYF.

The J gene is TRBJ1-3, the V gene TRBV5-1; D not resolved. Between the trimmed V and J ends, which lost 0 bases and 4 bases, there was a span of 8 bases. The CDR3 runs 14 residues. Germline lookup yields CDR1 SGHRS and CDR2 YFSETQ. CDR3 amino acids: CASSLGVLGNTIYF. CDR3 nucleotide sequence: TGCGCCAGCAGCTTGGGTGTACTCGGAAACACCATATATTTT.

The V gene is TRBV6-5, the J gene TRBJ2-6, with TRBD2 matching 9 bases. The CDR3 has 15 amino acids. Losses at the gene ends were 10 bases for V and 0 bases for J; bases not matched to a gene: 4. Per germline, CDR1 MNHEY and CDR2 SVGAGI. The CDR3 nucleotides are TGTGCCACCAGCGGGGGGTACTCTGGGGCCAACGTCCTGACTTTC. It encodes CATSGGYSGANVLTF.

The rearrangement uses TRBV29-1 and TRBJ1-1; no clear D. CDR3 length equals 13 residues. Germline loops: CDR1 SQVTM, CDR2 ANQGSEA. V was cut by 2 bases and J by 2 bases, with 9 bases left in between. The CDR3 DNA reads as TGCAGCGTTGAATTCCGTTTCAACACTGAAGCTTTCTTT. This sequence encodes CSVEFRFNTEAFF.

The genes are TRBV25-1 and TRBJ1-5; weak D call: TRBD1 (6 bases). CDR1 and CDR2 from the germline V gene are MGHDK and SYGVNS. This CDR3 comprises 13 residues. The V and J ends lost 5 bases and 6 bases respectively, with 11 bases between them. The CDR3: CASSTGLGQPQHF. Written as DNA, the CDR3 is TGTGCCAGCAGTACAGGGTTGGGTCAGCCCCAGCATTTT.

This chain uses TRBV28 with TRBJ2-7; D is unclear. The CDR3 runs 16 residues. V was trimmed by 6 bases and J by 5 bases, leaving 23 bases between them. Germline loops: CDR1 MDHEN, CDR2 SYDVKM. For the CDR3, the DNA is TGTGCCAGCAGGTCGGGCGGATCATGGATCGATCACGAGCAGTACTTC. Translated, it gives CASRSGGSWIDHEQYF.

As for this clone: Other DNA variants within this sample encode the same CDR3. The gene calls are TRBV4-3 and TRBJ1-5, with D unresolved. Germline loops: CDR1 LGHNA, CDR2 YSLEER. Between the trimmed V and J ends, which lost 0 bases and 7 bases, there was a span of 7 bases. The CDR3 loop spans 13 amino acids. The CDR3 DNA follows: TGCGCCAGCAGCCAAGATCCGTTCCAGCCCCAGCATTTT. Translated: CASSQDPFQPQHF.

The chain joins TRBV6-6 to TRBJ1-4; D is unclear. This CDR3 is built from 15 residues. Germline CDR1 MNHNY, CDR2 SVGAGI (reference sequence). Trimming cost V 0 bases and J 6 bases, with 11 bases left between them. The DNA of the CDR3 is TGTGCCAGCAGTTACTCGAGTCGGGGAGATGAAAAACTGTTTTTT. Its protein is CASSYSSRGDEKLFF.

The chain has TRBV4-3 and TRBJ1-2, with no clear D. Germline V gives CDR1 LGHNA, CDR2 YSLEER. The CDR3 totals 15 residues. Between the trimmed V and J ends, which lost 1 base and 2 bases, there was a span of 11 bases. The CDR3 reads CASSQGWTENYGYTF. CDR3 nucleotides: TGCGCCAGCAGCCAAGGTTGGACGGAGAACTATGGCTACACCTTC.

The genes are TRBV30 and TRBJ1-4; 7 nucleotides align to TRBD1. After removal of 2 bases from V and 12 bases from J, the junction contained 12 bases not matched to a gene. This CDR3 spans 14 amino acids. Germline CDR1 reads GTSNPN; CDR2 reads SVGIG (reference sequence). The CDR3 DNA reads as TGTGCCTGGAGTCGGAGACAGGGCGCCGCGGAACTGTTTTTT. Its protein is CAWSRRQGAAELFF.

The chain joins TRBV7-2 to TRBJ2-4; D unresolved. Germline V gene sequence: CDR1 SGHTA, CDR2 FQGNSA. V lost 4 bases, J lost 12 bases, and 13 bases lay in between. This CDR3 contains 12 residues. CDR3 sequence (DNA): TGTGCCAGCAGCTCTCAGACTCAGCCTCAGTACTTC. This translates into CASSSQTQPQYF.

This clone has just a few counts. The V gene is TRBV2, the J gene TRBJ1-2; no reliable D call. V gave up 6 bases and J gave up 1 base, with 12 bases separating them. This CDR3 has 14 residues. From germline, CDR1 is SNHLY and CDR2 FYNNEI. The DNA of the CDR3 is TGTGCCAGCAGAAACAGCCCGGGTAACTATGGCTACACCTTC. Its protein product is CASRNSPGNYGYTF.

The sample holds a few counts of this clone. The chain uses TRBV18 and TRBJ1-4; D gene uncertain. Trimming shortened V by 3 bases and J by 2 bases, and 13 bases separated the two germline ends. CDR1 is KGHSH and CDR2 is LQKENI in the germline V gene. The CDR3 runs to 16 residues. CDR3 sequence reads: CASSPTPLATNEKLFF. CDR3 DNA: TGTGCCAGCTCACCGACCCCATTGGCGACTAATGAAAAACTGTTTTTT.

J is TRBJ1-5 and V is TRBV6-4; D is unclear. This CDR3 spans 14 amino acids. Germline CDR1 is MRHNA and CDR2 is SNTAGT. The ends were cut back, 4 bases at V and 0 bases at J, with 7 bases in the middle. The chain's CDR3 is CASSVLDSNQPQHF. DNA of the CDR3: TGTGCCAGCAGTGTCCTGGATAGCAATCAGCCCCAGCATTTT.

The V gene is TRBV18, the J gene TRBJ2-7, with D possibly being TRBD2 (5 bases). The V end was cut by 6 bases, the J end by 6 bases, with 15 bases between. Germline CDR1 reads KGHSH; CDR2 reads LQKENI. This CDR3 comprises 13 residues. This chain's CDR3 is CASSSQGSGEQYV. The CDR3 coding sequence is TGTGCCAGCTCGTCTCAAGGGAGCGGCGAGCAGTACGTC.